The clone carrying this T cell receptor beta chain was seen a single time. The antigen remains undetermined. The data were obtained in a study of cytomegalovirus exposure and HLA in healthy donors. Whole-study findings and limits: In vitro data verified a few CMV-associated chains as specific for CMV antigens. Of the V segments, some could not be distinguished, including TRBV6-2 and TRBV6-3, and were excluded. Rarity characterized most TCR sequences, yet some public TCRs appeared in many donors.

CDR1 ENHRY and CDR2 SYGVKD come from the germline V gene. This CDR3 has 15 residues. The germline V and J ends were trimmed by 5 bases and 0 bases, with 11 bases remaining between them. This PCR relied on a set of 60 Vbeta primers and 13 Jbeta primers. Assay: immunoSEQ multiplex PCR; the TCRdb copy retains only in-frame clones and omits some. There are tens of thousands of clones in the sample; 82% occur only once, and roughly 2% lies in the top ten. The sample was PBMCs. The TCR comes from a man younger than 35 in good health and CMV-seronegative. This sequence joins TRBV10-3 and TRBJ1-5; D remains ambiguous. The CDR3 DNA is TGTGCCATCAGTACAGAGCCGTATAGCAATCAGCCCCAGCATTTT. It translates to CAISTEPYSNQPQHF.